This T cell receptor beta chain came from a study of cytomegalovirus exposure and HLA in healthy donors. Study-wide results and caveats: Investigators reported 150 to 200 TCR beta chains as tied to cytomegalovirus.

For this clone: The antigen remains unidentified.

Vbeta (60) and Jbeta (13) primers were used in the PCR. Only in-frame clones appear in the TCRdb table, and some are missing; sequencing was by immunoSEQ multiplex PCR. Seen here are 110,000 or so clones, under 80% observed once, and the top ten hold more than 3.5%. Germline V gives CDR1 MGHRA, CDR2 YSYEKL. The length of the CDR3 is 19 residues. The junction had 9 bases not matched to a gene; V was cut back by 3 bases and J by 0 bases. The sequence derives from a woman in her thirties or forties in good health and CMV-seropositive. Sequenced: PBMCs. The V and J genes are TRBV4-1 and TRBJ2-6; 9 positions match TRBD2. The CDR3 region is CASSHRVAGGSSGANVLTF. The CDR3 DNA sequence: TGCGCCAGCAGCCACCGCGTGGCGGGGGGGAGCTCTGGGGCCAACGTCCTGACTTTC.